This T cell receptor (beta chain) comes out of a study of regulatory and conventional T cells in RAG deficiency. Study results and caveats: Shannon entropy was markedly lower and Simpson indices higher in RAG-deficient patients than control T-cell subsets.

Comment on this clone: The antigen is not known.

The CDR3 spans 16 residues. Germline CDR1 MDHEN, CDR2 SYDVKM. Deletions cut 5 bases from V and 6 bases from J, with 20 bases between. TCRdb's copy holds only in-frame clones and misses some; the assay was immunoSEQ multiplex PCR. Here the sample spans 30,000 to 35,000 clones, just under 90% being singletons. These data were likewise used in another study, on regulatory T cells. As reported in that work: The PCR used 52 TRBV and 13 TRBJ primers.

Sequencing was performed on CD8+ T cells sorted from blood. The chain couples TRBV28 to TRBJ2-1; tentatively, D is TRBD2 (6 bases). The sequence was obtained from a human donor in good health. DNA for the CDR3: TGTGCCAGCAGTCCCCTGCGGGGCGCCCTACCCAATGAGCAGTTCTTC. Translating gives CASSPLRGALPNEQFF.